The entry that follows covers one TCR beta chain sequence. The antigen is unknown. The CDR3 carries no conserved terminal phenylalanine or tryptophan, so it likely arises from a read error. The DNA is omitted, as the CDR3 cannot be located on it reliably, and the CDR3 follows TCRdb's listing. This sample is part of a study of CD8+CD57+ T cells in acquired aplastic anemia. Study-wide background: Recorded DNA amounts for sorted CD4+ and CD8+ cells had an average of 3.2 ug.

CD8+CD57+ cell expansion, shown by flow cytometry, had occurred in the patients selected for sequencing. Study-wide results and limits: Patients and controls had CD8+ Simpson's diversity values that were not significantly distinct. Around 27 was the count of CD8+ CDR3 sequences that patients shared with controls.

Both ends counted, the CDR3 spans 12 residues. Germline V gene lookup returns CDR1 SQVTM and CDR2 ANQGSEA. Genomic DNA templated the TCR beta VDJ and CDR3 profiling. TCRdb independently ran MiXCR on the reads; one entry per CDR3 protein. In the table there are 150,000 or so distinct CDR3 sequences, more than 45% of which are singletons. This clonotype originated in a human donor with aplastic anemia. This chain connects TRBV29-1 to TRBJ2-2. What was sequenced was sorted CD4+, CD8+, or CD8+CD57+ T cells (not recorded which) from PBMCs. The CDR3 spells CSVEVGQGAMSY.